These 30 T cell receptor beta chains were all obtained from the same sample, sequenced in a study of T cells in Graves' hyperthyroidism and ophthalmopathy. Authors of the study amplified TCR beta CDR3 regions from RNA transcripts. The HTBI primer set served for first-round RT-PCR of the TCR CDR3. TCRdb passed the multiplex PCR reads through MiXCR, listing each CDR3 protein once. The repertoire includes 300,000 to 450,000 distinct CDR3 sequences, about 18% of them detected once, and roughly 35% sits in the top ten. The sequencing input was blood. The origin of the receptors is a woman aged 30 to 39 with Graves' hyperthyroidism that later progressed to Graves' ophthalmopathy.

This clonotype has only a few counts. The V call is TRBV6-1, the J call TRBJ2-7; D perhaps matches TRBD1 (5 bases). The CDR3 loop spans 12 amino acids. In germline, CDR1 is MNHNS, CDR2 SASEGT. The germline V and J ends were trimmed by 4 bases and 2 bases, with 6 bases remaining between them. The CDR3 loop reads CASSGQTYEQYF. In DNA, the CDR3 is TGTGCCAGCAGTGGACAGACCTACGAGCAGTACTTC.

This clonotype was seen ten or more times. The rearrangement uses TRBV5-1 and TRBJ2-3; either TRBD1 or TRBD2 may supply D (5 bases each). The V gene lost 8 bases and the J gene lost 2 bases, with 15 bases spanning the gap. Germline V gene sequence: CDR1 SGHRS, CDR2 YFSETQ. The CDR3 loop spans 14 amino acids. CDR3 sequence (DNA): TGCGCCAGTTCATTGGGGGTCACCACAGATACGCAGTATTTT. It specifies CASSLGVTTDTQYF.

This clonotype turned up a few times. The chain combines TRBV5-1 with TRBJ2-7; D possibly corresponds to TRBD2 (5 bases). V was cut by 6 bases and J by 2 bases, with 15 bases left in between. The CDR3 runs 14 residues. The germline V gene has CDR1 SGHRS and CDR2 YFSETQ. For the CDR3, the DNA is TGCGCCAGCACCTTAAGGACTTTTCCCTACGAGCAGTACTTC. Translated, it gives CASTLRTFPYEQYF. Looking up the rest from reference TRBV5-1 and TRBJ2-7 gives the full variable domain: KAGVTQTPRYLIKTRGQQVTLSCSPISGHRSVSWYQQTPGQGLQFLFEYFSETQRNKGNFPGRFSGRQFSNSRSEMNVSTLELGDSALYLCASTLRTFPYEQYFGPGTRLTVT.

Only a few counts were recorded for this clonotype. The chain carries TRBV6-6 and TRBJ2-2, with TRBD2 matching 10 bases. V lost 0 bases and J lost 8; bases outside the gene matches: 9. From germline, CDR1 is MNHNY and CDR2 SVGAGI (reference sequence). The CDR3 totals 17 residues. In nucleotides, the CDR3 is TGTGCCAGCAGTTACTCGTTCGCTAGCGGGAGTAGGGGGGAGCTGTTTTTT. This gives the protein CASSYSFASGSRGELFF.

This clonotype has more than one count but fewer than ten. At one end, the junction sequence differs from germline, possibly due to a read error. The rearrangement joins TRBV4-1 to TRBJ2-2, with 11 bases fitting TRBD2. In germline, CDR1 is MGHRA, CDR2 YSYEKL. This CDR3 comprises 19 residues. The CDR3 DNA follows: TGTGCCAGCAGCCAGATGACTAGCGGGGCCTTCCCGAACACCGGGGAGCTGTTTTTT. It encodes CASSQMTSGAFPNTGELFF.

The chain has TRBV4-1 and TRBJ1-4; D gene uncertain. Germline assignment: CDR1 MGHRA and CDR2 YSYEKL. The CDR3 runs to 14 residues. V dropped 1 base and J dropped 7 bases, with 10 bases sitting between them. CDR3 loop: CASSQVLGSEKLFF. The DNA of the CDR3 is TGCGCCAGCAGCCAAGTTCTGGGATCTGAAAAACTGTTTTTT.

This clonotype was found many times. The rearrangement links TRBV4-1 to TRBJ1-1; no clear D. Looked up from germline, CDR1 is MGHRA and CDR2 is YSYEKL. This CDR3 is 14 amino acids long. V was cut by 2 bases and J by 5 bases, with 12 bases left in between. CDR3 nucleotide sequence: TGCGCCAGCAGCCAATTAGCATCCAGGACTGAAGCTTTCTTT. This gives the protein CASSQLASRTEAFF.

This chain links TRBV7-2 with TRBJ1-6; D possibly corresponds to TRBD1 (5 bases). There are 15 residues in the CDR3. Germline CDR1 and CDR2: SGHTA and FQGNSA. V lost 7 bases, J lost 5 bases, and 15 bases lay in between. DNA of the CDR3: TGTGCCAGCACCGGTTGGGACCCCGATAATTCACCCCTCCACTTT. Its translation: CASTGWDPDNSPLHF.

This clonotype was seen ten or more times. V is TRBV28 and J is TRBJ1-6, with D hard to call. The CDR3 is 13 residues long. The V and J ends lost 2 bases and 12 bases respectively, with 11 bases between them. Per the germline V gene, CDR1 is MDHEN and CDR2 is SYDVKM. The CDR3 DNA follows: TGTGCCAGCAGTTTACTATCCCCCAAACCCCTCCACTTT. Protein product: CASSLLSPKPLHF.

This clonotype showed up many times. The chain employs TRBV7-9 and TRBJ2-2, with TRBD1 matching 7 bases. The germline V gene encodes CDR1 SEHNR and CDR2 FQNEAQ (reference sequence). V dropped 5 bases and J dropped 7; count of bases not matched to a gene: 7. The CDR3 is 14 residues long. CDR3 nucleotide sequence: TGTGCCAGCAGCGACTTCAGGGGGAACGGGGAGCTGTTTTTT. Translating it yields CASSDFRGNGELFF.

This clonotype has a count of ten or more. Here the CDR3 reads CASSLPTSGGADDEQFF. The DNA for the CDR3 is TGTGCCAGCAGCCTCCCGACTAGCGGGGGGGCCGATGATGAGCAGTTCTTC. The chain is built from TRBV7-6 and TRBJ2-1, with TRBD2 matching 14 bases. Germline CDR1 and CDR2: SGHVS and FNYEAQ. V trimming: 5 bases; J trimming: 8 bases; junction bases outside the gene matches: 11. The CDR3 consists of 17 residues.

This clonotype showed up many times. The chain joins TRBV7-2 to TRBJ2-3, with D unclear. Looked up from germline, CDR1 is SGHTA and CDR2 is FQGNSA. The CDR3 is 14 amino acids. The V end lost 1 base, the J end lost 0 bases, and 5 bases lay between the germline ends. As DNA, the CDR3 is TGTGCCAGCAGCTTAGTGTTCAGCACAGATACGCAGTATTTT. Its translation is CASSLVFSTDTQYF.

This sequence joins TRBV7-6 and TRBJ1-1; 8 bases line up with TRBD1. V shed 0 bases and J 5 bases; nucleotides not matched to a gene: 14. Germline V CDR1 and CDR2: SGHVS, FNYEAQ. The CDR3 loop spans 18 amino acids. CDR3 DNA sequence: TGTGCCAGCAGCTTAGCGGGAGGAGGGGGCAGGGGGCTAACTGAAGCTTTCTTT. It encodes CASSLAGGGGRGLTEAFF.

The chain employs TRBV29-1 and TRBJ1-2; D is unclear. The CDR3 has 13 residues. Trimming removed 1 base from V and 4 bases from J, with 10 bases in between. Looked up from germline, CDR1 is SQVTM and CDR2 is ANQGSEA. CDR3 loop: CSVEGGGGYGYTF. The CDR3 bases are TGCAGCGTTGAAGGGGGTGGCGGCTATGGCTACACCTTC.

The V gene is TRBV20-1, the J gene TRBJ2-2; D gene ambiguous. Germline loops: CDR1 DFQATT, CDR2 SNEGSKA (reference sequence). This CDR3 comprises 14 residues. V was pared by 6 bases and J by 1 base, with 12 bases between. The CDR3, as DNA: TGCAGTGCGCTCACCGGGTTGAACACCGGGGAGCTGTTTTTT. Amino acid sequence: CSALTGLNTGELFF.

J is TRBJ2-7 and V is TRBV4-1; D possibly corresponds to TRBD1 (5 bases). Germline V gene data show CDR1 as MGHRA and CDR2 as YSYEKL. The CDR3 length is 14 residues. V lost 7 bases to trimming and J lost 3 bases, with 16 bases between them. As DNA, the CDR3 is TGCGCCAGCAAAATAGGGCAGGGTGACTACGAGCAGTACTTC. Protein sequence: CASKIGQGDYEQYF.

This clonotype was picked up many times. The V and J genes are TRBV2 and TRBJ2-7; the D call may be TRBD1 or TRBD2 (5 bases each). The CDR3 runs to 15 residues. V was pared by 6 bases and J by 6 bases, with 21 bases between. Germline-derived CDR1 and CDR2 are SNHLY and FYNNEI. The CDR3 DNA follows: TGTGCCAGCAGACGACTACTCGCAGGGTCCGGCGAGCAGTACTTC. Translating it yields CASRRLLAGSGEQYF.

The gene calls are TRBV3-1 and TRBJ2-7, with D maybe TRBD1 (6 bases). Germline CDR1 reads LGHDT; CDR2 reads YNNKEL (reference sequence). V gave up 1 base and J gave up 0 bases, with 16 bases separating them. CDR3 length: 17 amino acids. The CDR3 is CASSQVVRDTHSYEQYF. CDR3 coding DNA: TGTGCCAGCAGCCAAGTAGTCCGGGACACCCACTCCTACGAGCAGTACTTC.

This clonotype appeared many times. The V and J genes are TRBV7-9 and TRBJ2-3, with a weak D call TRBD1 (7 bases). The V end lost 5 bases, the J end lost 4 bases, and 19 bases lay between the germline ends. Germline CDR1 and CDR2: SEHNR and FQNEAQ (reference sequence). The CDR3 has 16 residues. The CDR3 sequence: CASSPETGTRSDTQYF. The CDR3 DNA is TGTGCCAGCAGCCCAGAGACAGGGACTCGATCAGATACGCAGTATTTT.

This clonotype has ten or more counts. This chain joins TRBV29-1 and TRBJ2-5; either TRBD1 or TRBD2 may fit D (5 bases each). The CDR3 is 12 amino acids. Trimming cost V 7 bases and J 3 bases, with 12 bases left between them. Germline-derived CDR1 and CDR2 are SQVTM and ANQGSEA. CDR3 nucleotide sequence: TGCAGCGGCCGGGACGGCAAAGAGACCCAGTACTTC. This translates into CSGRDGKETQYF.

V is TRBV6-1 and J is TRBJ2-2; the D is unclear. The CDR3 runs 13 residues. Per the germline V gene, CDR1 is MNHNS and CDR2 is SASEGT. The ends were cut back, 10 bases at V and 4 bases at J, with 13 bases in the middle. CDR3 residues: CANREVGTGELFF. CDR3 in DNA: TGTGCCAACAGAGAAGTGGGCACCGGGGAGCTGTTTTTT.

This clonotype was observed a handful of times. The chain combines TRBV6-4 with TRBJ2-1, with 11 bases aligning to TRBD2. The CDR3 is 15 amino acids. Per the germline V gene, CDR1 is MRHNA and CDR2 is SNTAGT. The J segment lost 6 bases and the V segment lost 6 bases, leaving 7 bases of the junction unmatched. CDR3 in amino acids: CASSPDSGGANEQFF. The CDR3, as DNA: TGTGCCAGCAGCCCCGATAGCGGGGGGGCCAATGAGCAGTTCTTC.

Ten or more counts support this clonotype. The CDR3 sequence: CAISESLEADTQYF. CDR3 bases: TGTGCCATCAGTGAGTCCCTCGAGGCAGATACGCAGTATTTT. The chain couples TRBV10-3 to TRBJ2-3; no firm D call. The CDR3 totals 14 residues. Trimming stripped 0 bases from V and 4 bases from J, with 8 bases between. Germline CDR1 and CDR2: ENHRY and SYGVKD.

This clonotype was seen more than once but under ten times. The chain joins TRBV7-9 to TRBJ2-5; D is ambiguous. CDR1 and CDR2 (germline): SEHNR, FQNEAQ (reference sequence). The length of the CDR3 is 15 residues. Trimming cost V 1 base and J 2 bases, with 11 bases left between them. The CDR3 reads CASSLGAVHQETQYF. As DNA, the CDR3 is TGTGCCAGCAGCTTAGGGGCGGTTCATCAAGAGACCCAGTACTTC.

This clonotype showed up just a few times. The CDR3 DNA reads TGCAGTGCTAGAGATACCCGGTACAGCCCTACGCAGTATTTT. Protein product: CSARDTRYSPTQYF. The chain is built from TRBV20-1 and TRBJ2-3; D remains ambiguous. The germline gives CDR1 DFQATT, CDR2 SNEGSKA (reference sequence). This CDR3 has 14 amino acids. V lost 0 bases and J lost 8, with 15 bases in between.

J is TRBJ2-1 and V is TRBV7-3, with D perhaps TRBD2 (6 bases). CDR3 size: 14 residues. Germline CDR1 is SGHTA and CDR2 is FQGTGA. Trimming cost V 4 bases and J 12 bases, with 19 bases left between them. The CDR3 sequence is CASSSTGWTKWQFF. In nucleotides, the CDR3 is TGTGCCAGCAGCTCCACGGGATGGACTAAATGGCAGTTCTTC.

The chain carries TRBV5-1 and TRBJ2-5; TRBD1 matches 9 bases. Germline CDR1 SGHRS, CDR2 YFSETQ. The J segment lost 1 base and the V segment lost 0 bases, leaving 4 bases of the junction unmatched. CDR3 length: 16 residues. CDR3 protein: CASSLGGTGLQETQYF. CDR3 coding DNA: TGCGCCAGCAGCTTGGGTGGGACAGGGCTCCAAGAGACCCAGTACTTC.

The table lists this clonotype with many counts. This chain joins TRBV6-1 and TRBJ1-2; D is perhaps TRBD1 (5 bases). The germline V gene encodes CDR1 MNHNS and CDR2 SASEGT. Trimming left V 4 bases short and J 3 bases short, with 15 bases between. CDR3 length: 15 residues. In nucleotides, the CDR3 is TGTGCCAGCAGTGTCGGGGCCCGGTGGGACTATGGCTACACCTTC. Its translation: CASSVGARWDYGYTF.

Notes on this clonotype: A read error may explain this, as a much larger clone is one base away. The chain employs TRBV7-8 and TRBJ2-1; D might be TRBD2 (6 bases). The length of the CDR3 is 16 residues. Germline CDR1 reads SGHVS; CDR2 reads FQNEAQ. The CDR3 here is CASSPYRSKDYNEQLF. Here the CDR3 DNA reads TGTGCCAGCAGCCCCTATAGGTCCAAGGACTACAATGAGCAGCTCTTC. Supplemented by reference TRBV7-8 and TRBJ2-1, the full variable domain reads GAGVSQSPRYKVAKRGQDVALRCDPISGHVSLFWYQQALGQGPEFLTYFQNEAQLDKSGLPSDRFFAERPEGSVSTLKIQRTQQEDSAVYLCASSPYRSKDYNEQLFGPGTRLTVL.

V and J are TRBV7-8 and TRBJ1-3; TRBD1 matches 7 bases. V lost 4 bases and J lost 9; bases outside the gene matches: 12. Germline V gives CDR1 SGHVS, CDR2 FQNEAQ. CDR3 size: 15 residues. The CDR3, as DNA: TGTGCCAGCAGCTCCGGTCGGACAACAGGGGCCACCATATATTTT. Protein product: CASSSGRTTGATIYF.